The 19 T cell receptor beta chains listed next were all sequenced from one sample in a study of CD8 T cells in ankylosing spondylitis. TCRdb ran MiXCR on the 5' RACE reads and lists one entry per CDR3 protein. The sample lists under 450,000 distinct CDR3 sequences, approximately 22% occurring once. The sample consisted of blood, either unsorted or a sorted T cell fraction (not recorded which). These receptors came from a male donor with ankylosing spondylitis or in good health (not recorded which).

This sequence joins TRBV12-3 or TRBV12-4 and TRBJ1-2; a possible D gene is TRBD1 (6 bases). Trimming shortened V by 2 bases and J by 4 bases, and 14 bases separated the two germline ends. This CDR3 comprises 15 residues. CDR3 nucleotide sequence: TGTGCCAGCAGTTTAACTGTGAGGACAGTCTATGGCTACACCTTC. It yields the protein CASSLTVRTVYGYTF.

CDR3 region: CASSLEAGLGYEQYF. CDR3 bases: TGCGCCAGCAGCTTGGAGGCAGGGCTGGGTTACGAGCAGTACTTC. V gene TRBV5-1 combines with J gene TRBJ2-7, with D maybe TRBD1 (5 bases). V lost 0 bases and J 4 bases, leaving 14 bases between the germline ends. The CDR3 runs 15 residues. The germline CDR1 and CDR2 sequences are SGHRS and YFSETQ.

This clonotype was counted only a few times. CDR3 in amino acids: CASSSDRLNSPLHF. DNA of the CDR3: TGTGCCAGCAGTTCTGACAGGCTAAATTCACCCCTCCACTTT. V is TRBV7-6 and J is TRBJ1-6; tentative D call: TRBD1 (6 bases). This CDR3 contains 14 residues. V was pared by 6 bases and J by 7 bases, with 13 bases between. Germline V gene lookup returns CDR1 SGHVS and CDR2 FNYEAQ.

The table lists this clonotype with many counts. This rearrangement joins TRBV2 to TRBJ1-2; D unresolved. The length of the CDR3 is 13 residues. Germline CDR1 reads SNHLY; CDR2 reads FYNNEI. Trimming shortened V by 2 bases and J by 1 base, and 5 bases separated the two germline ends. The CDR3: CASSETVNYGYTF. For the CDR3, the DNA is TGTGCCAGCAGTGAAACAGTTAACTATGGCTACACCTTC.

This clonotype was found a few times. The rearrangement joins TRBV29-1 to TRBJ2-2; unclear D gene. Trimming cost V 5 bases and J 4 bases, with 2 bases left between them. Germline CDR1 is SQVTM and CDR2 is ANQGSEA. The CDR3 contains 10 residues. CDR3: CSVLTGELFF. The CDR3 DNA is TGCAGCGTTCTCACCGGGGAGCTGTTTTTT.

The rearrangement joins TRBV5-1 to TRBJ2-7; TRBD2 might be the D (6 bases). There are 15 residues in the CDR3. Between the trimmed V and J ends, which lost 0 bases and 1 base, there was a span of 11 bases. The V gene's germline CDR1 is SGHRS and CDR2 YFSETQ. DNA for the CDR3: TGCGCCAGCAGCTTGGCACCGGGGGTATCCTACGAGCAGTACTTC. This codes for CASSLAPGVSYEQYF.

With regard to this clonotype: A read error may account for a junction end that differs from germline. The chain combines TRBV29-1 with TRBJ2-5, with TRBD2 matching over 12 bases. The CDR3 loop spans 14 amino acids. CDR1 and CDR2 (germline): SQVTM, ANQGSEA. CDR3 loop: CSVRGTSGQVTQYF. CDR3 nucleotides: TGCAGCGTACGTGGGACTAGCGGGCAAGTGACCCAGTACTTC. The full variable domain, rest sourced from reference TRBV29-1 and TRBJ2-5, is SAVISQKPSRDICQRGTSLTIQCQVDSQVTMMFWYRQQPGQSLTLIATANQGSEATYESGFVIDKFPISRPNLTFSTLTVSNMSPEDSSIYLCSVRGTSGQVTQYFGPGTRLLVL.

This clonotype was detected a few times. The chain carries TRBV29-1 and TRBJ2-1; 11 positions agree with TRBD2. The CDR3 is 12 amino acids. V was pared by 4 bases and J by 15 bases, with 8 bases of the junction left unmatched. Germline lookup yields CDR1 SQVTM and CDR2 ANQGSEA. The chain's CDR3 is CSVGLAGGLGFF. The CDR3 bases are TGCAGCGTTGGTCTAGCGGGGGGTTTAGGGTTCTTC.

V usage is TRBV12-3 or TRBV12-4 and J usage is TRBJ1-5; 8 nucleotides line up with TRBD1. The CDR3 has 15 residues. V shed 6 bases and J 6 bases; nucleotides not matched to a gene: 10. CDR3 residues: CASSSPGQESQPQHF. DNA for the CDR3: TGTGCCAGCAGCTCACCGGGACAGGAGTCTCAGCCCCAGCATTTT.

The CDR3 DNA is TGTGCCAGCAGTGAAGTGTCAGGGAGGGCAGATACGCAGTATTTT. Amino acid sequence: CASSEVSGRADTQYF. The rearrangement joins TRBV2 to TRBJ2-3; the match to TRBD2 covers 7 bases. This CDR3 region has 15 residues. Germline V CDR1 and CDR2: SNHLY, FYNNEI. With V trimmed by 1 base and J by 4 bases, 5 bases remained unmatched.

This clonotype occurred a few times. V usage is TRBV12-3 or TRBV12-4 and J usage is TRBJ2-7, with D maybe TRBD2 (6 bases). Trimming shortened V by 4 bases and J by 0 bases, and 10 bases separated the two germline ends. This CDR3 region has 14 residues. The CDR3 DNA reads TGTGCCAGCAGTTCGTACGGGGGCTCCTACGAGCAGTACTTC. Translation gives CASSSYGGSYEQYF.

This clonotype has a handful of counts. The chain joins TRBV29-1 to TRBJ2-1; 8 bases align to TRBD2. The CDR3 spans 15 residues. Germline V gives CDR1 SQVTM, CDR2 ANQGSEA. J was trimmed by 0 bases and V by 6 bases; bases with no gene match: 7. This CDR3 is CSVGGLAPSYNEQFF. CDR3 nucleotides: TGCAGCGTCGGTGGACTAGCTCCCTCCTACAATGAGCAGTTCTTC.

The chain employs TRBV28 and TRBJ2-3; 11 bases map to TRBD2. The CDR3 totals 19 residues. After removal of 6 bases from V and 2 bases from J, the junction contained 16 bases not matched to a gene. Germline CDR1 is MDHEN and CDR2 is SYDVKM. CDR3 bases: TGTGCCAGCAGGCAAATCTCTACTAGCGGGGGCCGAATCACAGATACGCAGTATTTT. Protein: CASRQISTSGGRITDTQYF.

The chain links TRBV2 to TRBJ2-5; tentatively, D is TRBD2 (6 bases). The CDR3 contains 18 residues. Germline V CDR1 and CDR2: SNHLY, FYNNEI. CDR3 sequence reads: CTLSFVLAARDDQETQYF. The CDR3 DNA sequence: TGTACCCTCAGTTTTGTACTAGCAGCGAGAGACGATCAAGAGACCCAGTACTTC.

The table lists this clonotype with a few counts. This rearrangement joins TRBV12-3 or TRBV12-4 to TRBJ2-5, with D tentatively TRBD1 (5 bases). Trimming removed 5 bases at V and 10 bases at J, with 17 bases between. The CDR3 is 13 amino acids. The CDR3: CASSVGREGVQYF. Here the CDR3 DNA reads TGTGCCAGCAGTGTCGGCAGGGAAGGCGTCCAGTACTTC.

The J gene is TRBJ1-1, the V gene TRBV12-3 or TRBV12-4; D is possibly TRBD1 (6 bases). CDR3 length: 14 amino acids. V was trimmed by 4 bases and J by 2 bases, leaving 11 bases between them. The CDR3 loop is CASSYTGTNTEAFF. The DNA for the CDR3 is TGTGCCAGCAGTTACACAGGGACAAACACTGAAGCTTTCTTT.

This clonotype appeared a few times. The chain has TRBV9 and TRBJ2-7, with D possibly being TRBD1 or TRBD2 (5 bases each). The CDR3 has 15 amino acids. Germline V gives CDR1 SGDLS, CDR2 YYNGEE. V was clipped by 0 bases and J by 2 bases, with 12 bases between them. CDR3 sequence reads: CASSVDGTKAYEQYF. CDR3 coding DNA: TGTGCCAGCAGCGTAGATGGGACGAAAGCCTACGAGCAGTACTTC. Full variable domain (outside the CDR3, taken from reference TRBV9 and TRBJ2-7): DSGVTQTPKHLITATGQRVTLRCSPRSGDLSVYWYQQSLDQGLQFLIQYYNGEERAKGNILERFSAQQFPDLHSELNLSSLELGDSALYFCASSVDGTKAYEQYFGPGTRLTVT.

This clonotype appeared a few times. V and J are TRBV7-2 and TRBJ2-3; 11 bases align to TRBD2. The CDR3 is 17 residues long. Unmatched junction bases numbered 13, after V lost 5 bases and J lost 6 bases. Per germline, CDR1 SGHTA and CDR2 FQGNSA. The CDR3 spells CASSNRLAGLFTDTQYF. The CDR3 nucleotides are TGTGCCAGCAGCAACCGACTAGCGGGGCTATTTACGGATACGCAGTATTTT.

Only a few counts were recorded for this clonotype. V usage is TRBV4-1 and J usage is TRBJ2-7, with TRBD1 matching over 7 bases. The V gene's germline CDR1 is MGHRA and CDR2 YSYEKL. The CDR3 loop spans 15 amino acids. With 5 bases clipped from V and 3 bases from J, the junction kept 10 bases outside the gene matches. In nucleotides, the CDR3 is TGCGCCAGCAGCATGACAGGGCTCCCCGACTACGAGCAGTACTTC. Translating gives CASSMTGLPDYEQYF.